This entry lists 18 T cell receptor beta chains sequenced from one sample in a study of T cell responses to AZD1222 COVID-19 vaccine. TCRdb's copy holds only in-frame clones and misses some; the assay was immunoSEQ multiplex PCR. Here the sample spans under 120,000 clones, 87% being singletons. Sequences were derived from peripheral blood, sampled 28 days after the second AZD1222 dose. All receptors derive from an adult who received the AZD1222 COVID-19 vaccine.

The CDR3 loop reads CASSYLPTGDNYGYTF. CDR3 coding DNA: TGTGCCAGCAGCTACTTACCGACAGGGGACAACTATGGCTACACCTTC. The chain uses TRBV5-6 and TRBJ1-2, with 8 bases aligning to TRBD1. The V and J ends lost 3 bases and 2 bases, in that order; junction bases with no gene match: 9. Germline V gene sequence: CDR1 SGHDT, CDR2 YYEEEE. The CDR3 is made up of 16 amino acids.

The chain carries TRBV12-5 and TRBJ2-1, with D possibly matching TRBD1 (6 bases). Trimming took off 3 bases at V and 9 bases at J, with 12 bases between the two ends. There are 13 residues in the CDR3. CDR1 and CDR2 (germline): LGHNT, FRNRAP. For the CDR3, the DNA is TGTGCTAGTGGTTTCGGGACAATAGGTGAGCAGTTCTTC. It is translated as CASGFGTIGEQFF.

This clone was recorded only once. The chain carries TRBV9 and TRBJ1-6, with TRBD1 matching 12 bases. The CDR3 covers 15 residues. CDR1 and CDR2 from the germline V gene are SGDLS and YYNGEE. Trimming cost V 3 bases and J 9 bases; bases outside gene matches: 4. The CDR3 is CASSASGQGASPLHF. In nucleotides, the CDR3 is TGTGCCAGCAGCGCCTCGGGACAGGGGGCTTCACCCCTCCACTTT.

This clone was seen just once. The genes are TRBV18 and TRBJ2-1; the match to TRBD2 covers 12 bases. Germline lookup yields CDR1 KGHSH and CDR2 LQKENI. The CDR3 sequence is 15 residues long. Germline trimming cut 3 bases from V and 9 bases from J; bases unmatched to any gene: 6. The CDR3 reads CASSPASGRGSEQFF. The CDR3 DNA sequence: TGTGCCAGCTCACCGGCTAGCGGGAGGGGGAGTGAGCAGTTCTTC.

This chain links TRBV7-3 with TRBJ1-2; 10 bases fit TRBD1. Germline trimming cut 5 bases from V and 5 bases from J; bases unmatched to any gene: 8. The CDR3 totals 15 residues. Germline assignment: CDR1 SGHTA and CDR2 FQGTGA. The CDR3 DNA reads as TGTGCCAGCAGCCCGACAGGGGGCGGTTTATATGGCTACACCTTC. Translating gives CASSPTGGGLYGYTF.

The CDR3 nucleotides read TGTGCCAGCAGTTTGACTAGCGGGAGCACAGATACGCAGTATTTT. This encodes CASSLTSGSTDTQYF. V and J are TRBV6-2 or TRBV6-3 and TRBJ2-3; 10 bases align to TRBD2. V lost 4 bases, J lost 0 bases, and 1 base stayed unmatched. Per germline, CDR1 MNHEY and CDR2 SVGEGT. There are 15 residues in the CDR3.

The V gene is TRBV7-9, the J gene TRBJ2-5; D is possibly TRBD1 (6 bases). The CDR3 consists of 13 residues. Germline CDR1 and CDR2: SEHNR and FQNEAQ (reference sequence). Trimming pared 5 bases from V and 2 bases from J, leaving 9 bases between. The CDR3: CASSPDRQETQYF. CDR3 nucleotide sequence: TGTGCCAGCAGCCCAGACAGGCAAGAGACCCAGTACTTC.

The chain links TRBV5-1 to TRBJ1-1; D remains unclear. Germline V gene sequence: CDR1 SGHRS, CDR2 YFSETQ. V lost 5 bases and J lost 2, with 10 bases in between. The CDR3 has 13 residues. The CDR3 loop is CASRSDLNTEAFF. DNA for the CDR3: TGCGCCAGCAGATCCGACCTTAACACTGAAGCTTTCTTT.

The chain combines TRBV28 with TRBJ1-5; perhaps TRBD1 as D (5 bases). Germline V CDR1 and CDR2: MDHEN, SYDVKM. Trimming stripped 5 bases from V and 2 bases from J, with 13 bases between. The CDR3 is made up of 15 amino acids. CDR3 nucleotides: TGTGCCAGCAGTAGGGGACCCTCGGGCAATCAGCCCCAGCATTTT. Translating it yields CASSRGPSGNQPQHF.

The chain couples TRBV27 to TRBJ1-3; 7 nucleotides line up with TRBD1. In germline, CDR1 is MNHEY, CDR2 SMNVEV (reference sequence). The CDR3 contains 14 residues. V lost 6 bases and J lost 0; bases outside the gene matches: 2. CDR3 loop: CASRTGNSGNTIYF. The DNA for the CDR3 is TGTGCCAGCAGGACAGGGAACTCTGGAAACACCATATATTTT.

V and J are TRBV28 and TRBJ2-5; TRBD1 or TRBD2 may be the D gene (5 bases each). CDR1 and CDR2 from the germline V gene are MDHEN and SYDVKM. V lost 2 bases and J 5 bases, leaving 12 bases between the germline ends. This CDR3 contains 14 residues. The CDR3 is CASSLGTGRETQYF. The CDR3 nucleotides read TGTGCCAGCAGTTTAGGGACCGGCCGGGAGACCCAGTACTTC.

This chain links TRBV5-3 with TRBJ2-7, with TRBD1 identical over 8 bases. TRBV5-3 is marked as an open reading frame, function uncertain. There are 14 residues in the CDR3. V was pared by 3 bases and J by 3 bases, with 5 bases of the junction left unmatched. The CDR3 region is CARSWEGTGYEQYF. CDR3 coding DNA: TGTGCCAGAAGCTGGGAAGGGACAGGCTACGAGCAGTACTTC.

The rearrangement uses TRBV5-5 and TRBJ2-7; unclear D gene. The CDR3 loop spans 13 amino acids. Germline V gene data show CDR1 as SGHKS and CDR2 as YYEKEE (reference sequence). The V end lost 6 bases, the J end lost 0 bases, and 10 bases lay between the germline ends. The CDR3 nucleotides read TGTGCCAGCACCCTTACCGGCTCCTACGAGCAGTACTTC. Protein: CASTLTGSYEQYF.

This chain uses TRBV18 with TRBJ2-2, with a possible D match to TRBD2 (5 bases). Germline loops: CDR1 KGHSH, CDR2 LQKENI. The CDR3 runs 14 residues. Trimming pared 2 bases from V and 3 bases from J, leaving 7 bases between. The CDR3 sequence is CASSPGRYTGELFF. The CDR3 DNA follows: TGTGCCAGCTCACCAGGGAGATACACCGGGGAGCTGTTTTTT.

The chain employs TRBV10-1 and TRBJ1-5, with 9 bases identical to TRBD1. Germline V lookup: CDR1 WNHNN, CDR2 SYGVQD (reference sequence). The CDR3 contains 18 residues. Trimming at V came to 6 bases and at J to 0 bases, leaving 12 bases not matched to a gene. This chain's CDR3 is CASRPDRGNVDSNQPQHF. The CDR3 coding sequence is TGCGCCAGCAGGCCGGACAGGGGAAACGTTGATAGCAATCAGCCCCAGCATTTT.

The gene calls are TRBV4-1 and TRBJ2-7; 9 nucleotides line up with TRBD2. The CDR3 is 17 amino acids. J was trimmed by 2 bases and V by 0 bases; bases with no gene match: 8. Germline V gene lookup returns CDR1 MGHRA and CDR2 YSYEKL. The CDR3 spells CASSQDPAGGRAYEQYF. For the CDR3, the DNA is TGCGCCAGCAGCCAAGATCCCGCAGGCGGGAGGGCCTACGAGCAGTACTTC.

This clone has a single count. This sequence joins TRBV6-5 and TRBJ2-7; D is undetermined. V was clipped by 0 bases and J by 2 bases, with 5 bases between them. Germline V gene data show CDR1 as MNHEY and CDR2 as SVGAGI. This CDR3 is built from 13 residues. The CDR3 DNA reads TGTGCCAGCAGTTACTCTTCGGCCTACGAGCAGTACTTC. It is translated as CASSYSSAYEQYF.

The chain joins TRBV28 to TRBJ2-6; tentatively, D is TRBD1 (5 bases). The germline gives CDR1 MDHEN, CDR2 SYDVKM. V lost 2 bases and J lost 12, with 11 bases in between. This CDR3 is built from 13 residues. The CDR3, as DNA: TGTGCCAGCAGTTTAGGTCAGGGTCTCGTCCTGACTTTC. It translates to CASSLGQGLVLTF.